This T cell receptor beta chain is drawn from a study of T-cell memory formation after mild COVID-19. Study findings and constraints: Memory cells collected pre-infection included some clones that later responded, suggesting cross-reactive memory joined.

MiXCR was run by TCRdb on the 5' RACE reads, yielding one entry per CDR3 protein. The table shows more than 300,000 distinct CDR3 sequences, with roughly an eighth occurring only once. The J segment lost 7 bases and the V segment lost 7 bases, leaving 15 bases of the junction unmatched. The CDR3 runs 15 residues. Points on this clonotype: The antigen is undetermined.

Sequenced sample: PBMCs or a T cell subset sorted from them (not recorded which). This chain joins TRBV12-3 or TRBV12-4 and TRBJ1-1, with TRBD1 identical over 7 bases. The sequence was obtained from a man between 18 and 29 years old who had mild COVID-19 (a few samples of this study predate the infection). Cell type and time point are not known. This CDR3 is CASTNPETGFFEAFF. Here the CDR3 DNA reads TGTGCCAGCACGAACCCGGAGACAGGGTTTTTTGAAGCTTTCTTT.